The rows below give T cell receptor beta chains drawn from one sample of a study of blood T cell repertoires in COVID-19. Clones were sequenced by immunoSEQ multiplex PCR, and TCRdb holds only the in-frame ones, with some missing. The sample yields around 300,000 clones, around 90% seen once. Sequenced sample: PBMCs or T cells enriched from blood (not recorded which). All receptors derive from a man aged 30-40 years who had recovered from COVID-19. CDR3s leave out the opening cysteine and the closing phenylalanine or tryptophan. The order of the fields is J gene, V gene, CDR3 protein.

>TRBJ1-6|TRBV18
ASSPLGGNRGGSPLH
>TRBJ2-5|TRBV19
ASSPQGTSETQY
>TRBJ1-1|TRBV7-2
ASSTQTGDELLEAF
>TRBJ2-7|TRBV10-1
ASSGTGGPYEQY
>TRBJ2-7|TRBV15
ATSRDRGLGEQY
>TRBJ2-1|TRBV18
ASSRTSGGTPSYNEQF
>TRBJ2-7|TRBV11-2
ASSLLNRGHNEQY
>TRBJ1-2|TRBV7-8
ASSLGQGANYGYT
>TRBJ2-1|TRBV28
ASCYPGQVIYNEQF
>TRBJ1-2|TRBV30
AWRLDRVYGYT
>TRBJ2-7|TRBV5-6
ASSGQGTSGDDEQY
>TRBJ2-7|TRBV14
ASSHLVSGDSYEQY
>TRBJ1-5|TRBV15
ATSGTGNQPQH
>TRBJ1-2|TRBV5-1
ASSLGGTGGHNWDGYT
>TRBJ2-7|TRBV15
ATSRSGDGYEQY
>TRBJ2-3|TRBV30
AWSVLAGSSTNTQY